This T cell receptor beta chain derives from a study of post-analysis software for immune sequencing data. General study results and limits: Normalized Chao1 diversity in multiple sclerosis patients fell significantly below that of controls. Among several TRBV segments more frequent in patients than controls were TRBV5-6, TRBV5-1 and TRBV20-1.

This clonotype was seen just once. Its antigen is unidentified. Included in the TCR beta cDNA libraries were unique molecular identifiers. Between roughly 1 and 10 million T cells gave rise to a few hundred thousand cDNA molecules. TCRdb analysed the PCR reads with MiXCR anew, one entry per CDR3 protein. Among about 200,000 distinct CDR3 sequences listed, 25% to 35% were seen once. The CDR3 has 18 residues. Germline loops: CDR1 MGHDK, CDR2 SYGVNS. The ends were cut back, 3 bases at V and 1 base at J, with 18 bases in the middle. The material sequenced was blood. The TCR sequence derives from a girl aged 2-17 years with multiple sclerosis. This chain uses TRBV25-1 with TRBJ2-2, with D possibly matching TRBD1 (5 bases). The CDR3 DNA sequence: TGTGCCAGCAGTGACCGGGTTGTTGACAGAAGGAACACCGGGGAGCTGTTTTTT. Its translation is CASSDRVVDRRNTGELFF.